One and the same sample provided the 30 T cell receptor beta chains below, sequenced in a study of human T cells and chemical hapten exposure. Time point noted: healthy volunteer bleed at 6 weeks. The authors' total RNA extraction used unfractionated whole blood. TCRdb redid the calling of the RACE reads with MiXCR, one entry per CDR3 protein. The sample holds fewer than 85,000 distinct CDR3 sequences, 7% to 9% seen once. The material sequenced was whole blood. The origin of the receptors is a male donor in good health. Some clones in this sample may be carry-over from other donors' samples.

This clonotype was detected a few times. This rearrangement joins TRBV12-2 to TRBJ2-1; the table gives TRBD2 as D, unverified against the DNA. TRBV12-2 is a listed pseudogene. The CDR3 has 16 amino acids. CDR3 loop: CASRLGRSGAHNEQFF. As DNA, the CDR3 is TGTGCAAGTCGCTTAGGCCGTAGCGGGGCCCACAATGAGCAGTTCTTC.

This clonotype was counted ten times or more. This sequence joins TRBV13 and TRBJ2-7; 11 bases match TRBD2. V shed 1 base, J shed 1 base, and the junction held 3 bases outside the gene matches. Per the germline V gene, CDR1 is PRHDT and CDR2 is FYEKMQ (reference sequence). The CDR3 is 16 residues long. The CDR3 reads CASSLAGLAGSYEQYF. As DNA, the CDR3 is TGTGCCAGCAGCTTAGCAGGACTAGCGGGTTCCTACGAGCAGTACTTC.

This clonotype has at least ten counts. V gene TRBV12-3 or TRBV12-4 combines with J gene TRBJ2-4; D not resolved. There are 16 residues in the CDR3. The V end lost 2 bases, the J end lost 0 bases, and 11 bases lay between the germline ends. CDR3 sequence (DNA): TGTGCCAGCAGTTTAAGGTCTACCTTAGCCAAAAACATTCAGTACTTC. This encodes CASSLRSTLAKNIQYF.

This clonotype was detected a few times. The V and J genes are TRBV29-1 and TRBJ1-1; D is possibly TRBD1 (5 bases). CDR3 length: 12 residues. Germline lookup yields CDR1 SQVTM and CDR2 ANQGSEA. Trimming took 7 bases from V and 6 from J, leaving 15 bases between them. CDR3 residues: CSGTTAIAEAFF. Written as DNA, the CDR3 is TGCAGCGGAACGACAGCGATCGCTGAAGCTTTCTTT.

This chain uses TRBV12-3 or TRBV12-4 with TRBJ2-5; possibly TRBD2 for D (7 bases). The germline V and J ends were trimmed by 6 bases and 5 bases, with 16 bases remaining between them. This CDR3 region has 14 residues. The CDR3 sequence: CASSPQRGAETQYF. CDR3 DNA: TGTGCCAGCAGCCCACAACGGGGGGCGGAGACCCAGTACTTC.

The sample holds many counts of this clonotype. This chain uses TRBV20-1 with TRBJ2-4; 13 nucleotides align to TRBD2. The CDR3 consists of 18 residues. CDR1 DFQATT and CDR2 SNEGSKA come from the germline V gene (reference sequence). Unmatched junction bases numbered 7, after V lost 2 bases and J lost 0 bases. The CDR3 DNA follows: TGCAGTGCTAGACCCGGGACTAGCGGGACGGTAGCCAAAAACATTCAGTACTTC. Translating it yields CSARPGTSGTVAKNIQYF.

Details on this clonotype: One junction end disagrees with the germline gene, perhaps due to a read error. The V and J genes are TRBV7-8 and TRBJ2-3; D uncertain. The germline CDR1 and CDR2 sequences are SGHVS and FQNEAQ. CDR3 length: 14 amino acids. CDR3 in DNA: TGTTCCAGCAGACACCCCACCGGGACAGATACGCAGTATTTT. It encodes CSSRHPTGTDTQYF.

This clonotype has just a few counts. The rearrangement joins TRBV29-1 to TRBJ2-7; no definite D call. The CDR3 is 12 amino acids. V dropped 4 bases and J dropped 1 base, with 8 bases sitting between them. In germline, CDR1 is SQVTM, CDR2 ANQGSEA. CDR3 sequence: CSVAGLSYEQYF. For the CDR3, the DNA is TGCAGCGTTGCAGGTTTGTCCTACGAGCAGTACTTC.

This chain links TRBV12-3 or TRBV12-4 with TRBJ2-3, with a weak D call TRBD2 (6 bases). This CDR3 has 18 residues. Trimming removed 5 bases from V and 1 base from J, with 22 bases in between. The CDR3 here is CASSRGRSGVLGTDTQYF. Here the CDR3 DNA reads TGTGCCAGCAGTAGAGGCAGATCGGGGGTCCTCGGCACAGATACGCAGTATTTT.

This rearrangement joins TRBV2 to TRBJ2-5; 8 bases are a match to TRBD1. This CDR3 has 13 residues. V shed 7 bases, J shed 3 bases, and the junction held 4 bases outside the gene matches. Germline V gives CDR1 SNHLY, CDR2 FYNNEI. The CDR3 is CASKSTGEETQYF. The CDR3 DNA sequence: TGTGCCAGCAAATCGACAGGGGAAGAGACCCAGTACTTC.

This clonotype is labeled as medium-sized. CDR3 amino acids: CASSPTGQETQYF. The CDR3 DNA sequence: TGTGCCAGCAGCCCGACAGGGCAAGAGACCCAGTACTTC. The chain carries TRBV6-1 and TRBJ2-5; TRBD1 aligns across 7 bases. V dropped 6 bases and J dropped 2; count of bases not matched to a gene: 3. Germline CDR1 MNHNS, CDR2 SASEGT. The CDR3 consists of 13 residues.

The genes are TRBV7-2 and TRBJ1-5, with a tentative D call TRBD1 (6 bases). The CDR3 covers 15 residues. The germline V gene encodes CDR1 SGHTA and CDR2 FQGNSA. Trimming removed 1 base at V and 5 bases at J, with 12 bases between. The DNA for the CDR3 is TGTGCCAGCAGCTTAGAGGGAGGGGGGTATCAGCCCCAGCATTTT. Residues: CASSLEGGGYQPQHF.

The gene calls are TRBV2 and TRBJ1-1, with D perhaps matching TRBD1 (5 bases). The V gene's germline CDR1 is SNHLY and CDR2 FYNNEI. CDR3 length: 13 residues. The V and J ends lost 6 bases and 4 bases respectively, with 12 bases between them. As DNA, the CDR3 is TGTGCCAGCAGACTTGACAGCAGCACTGAAGCTTTCTTT. Protein: CASRLDSSTEAFF.

In its sample, this clonotype was seen a few times. This chain joins TRBV20-1 and TRBJ2-1; the match to TRBD2 covers 8 bases. Per germline, CDR1 DFQATT and CDR2 SNEGSKA (reference sequence). CDR3 length: 15 residues. J was trimmed by 4 bases and V by 5 bases; bases with no gene match: 10. CDR3 protein: CSARAEGGRYNEQFF. CDR3 sequence (DNA): TGCAGTGCTCGAGCCGAGGGCGGGAGGTACAATGAGCAGTTCTTC.

The CDR3 bases are TGTGCCAGCAGCTTGAGTGACAGGGCTCTACTCGATTTTAATGAAAAACTGTTTTTT. Amino acid sequence: CASSLSDRALLDFNEKLFF. The rearrangement uses TRBV7-9 and TRBJ1-4, with 7 bases matching TRBD1. V lost 3 bases to trimming and J lost 4 bases; unmatched junction nucleotides: 17. The CDR3 has 19 amino acids. The germline V gene encodes CDR1 SEHNR and CDR2 FQNEAQ (reference sequence).

This clonotype was counted many times. The chain couples TRBV7-9 to TRBJ1-1; 10 bases align to TRBD1. Germline loops: CDR1 SEHNR, CDR2 FQNEAQ (reference sequence). The V and J ends lost 4 bases and 7 bases, in that order; junction bases with no gene match: 9. The CDR3 is made up of 15 amino acids. CDR3 residues: CASSSETGGSHEAFF. In nucleotides, the CDR3 is TGTGCCAGCAGCTCAGAGACAGGGGGCTCCCATGAAGCTTTCTTT.

V is TRBV11-3 and J is TRBJ2-3; D remains unclear. The CDR3 loop spans 16 amino acids. Per the germline V gene, CDR1 is SGHNT and CDR2 is YENEEA. V was clipped by 4 bases and J by 6 bases, with 20 bases between them. The CDR3 region is CASSSGPQAVGDTQYF. The CDR3 DNA follows: TGTGCCAGCAGCTCCGGACCGCAGGCCGTGGGGGATACGCAGTATTTT.

This clonotype was seen repeatedly, ten times or more. V gene TRBV2 combines with J gene TRBJ2-4; no firm D call. Trimming took 0 bases from V and 3 from J, leaving 0 bases between them. Germline CDR1 SNHLY, CDR2 FYNNEI. The CDR3 covers 12 residues. CDR3 residues: CASSEAKNIQYF. The CDR3 region has the DNA TGTGCCAGCAGTGAAGCCAAAAACATTCAGTACTTC.

The chain couples TRBV3-1 to TRBJ1-1, with unresolved D. The CDR3 spans 14 residues. The V gene's germline CDR1 is LGHDT and CDR2 YNNKEL (reference sequence). The germline V and J ends were trimmed by 0 bases and 5 bases, with 10 bases remaining between them. The CDR3 here is CASSQDLGRTEAFF. The CDR3 region has the DNA TGTGCCAGCAGCCAAGATCTGGGAAGGACTGAAGCTTTCTTT. The full variable domain, in which reference TRBV3-1 and TRBJ1-1 provide the parts outside the CDR3, is DTAVSQTPKYLVTQMGNDKSIKCEQNLGHDTMYWYKQDSKKFLKIMFSYNNKELIINETVPNRFSPKSPDKAHLNLHINSLELGDSAVYFCASSQDLGRTEAFFGQGTRLTVV.

This chain connects TRBV5-1 to TRBJ2-7, with 13 bases matching TRBD2. V was pared by 4 bases and J by 4 bases, with 5 bases of the junction left unmatched. CDR3 size: 15 residues. Germline CDR1 is SGHRS and CDR2 is YFSETQ. The CDR3 reads CASSGTSGREYEQYF. Written as DNA, the CDR3 is TGCGCCAGCAGCGGTACTAGCGGGAGGGAGTACGAGCAGTACTTC.

This rearrangement joins TRBV7-2 to TRBJ2-5, with 13 nucleotides matching TRBD2. Germline V gives CDR1 SGHTA, CDR2 FQGNSA. CDR3 length: 17 amino acids. V lost 4 bases to trimming and J lost 6 bases; unmatched junction nucleotides: 11. DNA of the CDR3: TGTGCCAGCAGCTCGAGAACCGGGACTAGCGGGGCAAAGACCCAGTACTTC. Translating it yields CASSSRTGTSGAKTQYF.

This clonotype was picked up many times. This chain uses TRBV20-1 with TRBJ2-3; D not resolved. From germline, CDR1 is DFQATT and CDR2 SNEGSKA (reference sequence). The V end lost 0 bases, the J end lost 4 bases, and 11 bases lay between the germline ends. The CDR3 consists of 14 residues. Written as DNA, the CDR3 is TGCAGTGCTAGAGATTTCTTGAGCCCAGATACGCAGTATTTT. Translating it yields CSARDFLSPDTQYF.

The rearrangement links TRBV6-5 to TRBJ2-5; D unresolved. The V end was cut by 0 bases, the J end by 1 base, with 9 bases between. The CDR3 is 15 residues long. The germline V gene has CDR1 MNHEY and CDR2 SVGAGI. CDR3 in DNA: TGTGCCAGCAGTTACTCGGTCTATCGCCAAGAGACCCAGTACTTC. Translating it yields CASSYSVYRQETQYF.

The V gene is TRBV25-1, the J gene TRBJ2-7; 9 nucleotides line up with TRBD2. Germline-derived CDR1 and CDR2 are MGHDK and SYGVNS. This CDR3 has 16 residues. J was trimmed by 3 bases and V by 2 bases; bases with no gene match: 8. This CDR3 reads CASSELRGRGDYEQYF. CDR3 nucleotides: TGTGCCAGCAGTGAACTCCGCGGGAGGGGAGACTACGAGCAGTACTTC.

The V call is TRBV18, the J call TRBJ1-5; perhaps TRBD1 as D (6 bases). Germline V lookup: CDR1 KGHSH, CDR2 LQKENI. V was shortened by 3 bases and J by 4 bases, with 10 bases between the two germline ends. This CDR3 contains 14 residues. The CDR3 coding sequence is TGTGCCAGCTCACCGGACAGTGCAAATCAGCCCCAGCATTTT. This gives the protein CASSPDSANQPQHF.

This clonotype was recorded many times. The rearrangement joins TRBV5-6 to TRBJ2-7; D is unclear. The germline V gene has CDR1 SGHDT and CDR2 YYEEEE. CDR3 length: 15 residues. V was clipped by 0 bases and J by 0 bases, with 10 bases between them. The CDR3 is CASSLARFGSYEQYF. In nucleotides, the CDR3 is TGTGCCAGCAGCTTGGCGCGGTTTGGCTCCTACGAGCAGTACTTC.

The V and J genes are TRBV7-6 and TRBJ1-4; 7 positions match TRBD1. Losses at the gene ends were 3 bases for V and 5 bases for J; bases not matched to a gene: 3. The CDR3 contains 14 residues. CDR1 is SGHVS and CDR2 is FNYEAQ in the germline V gene. The CDR3 protein is CASSFGTDNEKLFF. CDR3 DNA sequence: TGTGCCAGCAGCTTCGGGACAGACAATGAAAAACTGTTTTTT. The full variable domain, its missing parts supplied by reference TRBV7-6 and TRBJ1-4, is GAGVSQSPRYKVTKRGQDVALRCDPISGHVSLYWYRQALGQGPEFLTYFNYEAQQDKSGLPNDRFSAERPEGSISTLTIQRTEQRDSAMYRCASSFGTDNEKLFFGSGTQLSVL.

This clonotype was seen a handful of times. The genes are TRBV6-5 and TRBJ1-1; D is ambiguous. Germline-derived CDR1 and CDR2 are MNHEY and SVGAGI. CDR3 size: 13 residues. The ends were cut back, 5 bases at V and 0 bases at J, with 7 bases in the middle. The CDR3 spells CASSRQLNTEAFF. In DNA form, the CDR3 reads TGTGCCAGCAGTCGCCAATTGAACACTGAAGCTTTCTTT.

This clonotype was seen many times. The chain couples TRBV5-1 to TRBJ2-3; TRBD2 agrees at 11 bases. From germline, CDR1 is SGHRS and CDR2 YFSETQ. V shed 3 bases and J 6 bases; nucleotides not matched to a gene: 12. This CDR3 has 17 amino acids. This chain's CDR3 is CASSYDILAGARDTQYF. The CDR3 DNA reads as TGCGCCAGCAGCTACGACATACTAGCGGGGGCGCGGGATACGCAGTATTTT.

This clonotype was picked up a small number of times. This chain uses TRBV4-2 with TRBJ1-2; D remains ambiguous. The CDR3 spans 16 residues. V was shortened by 4 bases and J by 6 bases, with 21 bases between the two germline ends. Germline V lookup: CDR1 LGHNA, CDR2 YNFKEQ. CDR3 nucleotides: TGTGCCAGCAGCCGCGAATGGGAAAAAACCCCCAATGGCTACACCTTC. It encodes CASSREWEKTPNGYTF.